These 27 T cell receptor beta chains came from one sample sequenced in a study of immune reconstitution after stem cell transplant in scleroderma. TCRdb re-called the RT-PCR reads through MiXCR, storing one row per CDR3 protein. The sample has about 4,000 distinct CDR3 sequences, under 7.5% seen once. The sample was acquired before or after autologous hematopoietic stem cell transplantation (not recorded which). Source of these receptors: a female donor with systemic sclerosis.

V is TRBV5-1 and J is TRBJ2-4, with 7 bases that match TRBD1. The trim removed 3 bases at V and 7 bases at J, leaving 10 bases unmatched. Germline V CDR1 and CDR2: SGHRS, YFSETQ. This CDR3 is 15 amino acids long. The CDR3 DNA reads TGCGCCAGCAGCTCCCCAGAGGGGGCCCGGAACATTCAGTACTTC. Its translation is CASSSPEGARNIQYF. Supplemented by reference TRBV5-1 and TRBJ2-4, the full variable domain reads KAGVTQTPRYLIKTRGQQVTLSCSPISGHRSVSWYQQTPGQGLQFLFEYFSETQRNKGNFPGRFSGRQFSNSRSEMNVSTLELGDSALYLCASSSPEGARNIQYFGAGTRLSVL.

The chain joins TRBV3-1 to TRBJ2-3, with 9 bases identical to TRBD2. The CDR3 consists of 16 residues. Trimming at V came to 4 bases and at J to 0 bases, leaving 5 bases not matched to a gene. Germline V gene data show CDR1 as LGHDT and CDR2 as YNNKEL (reference sequence). CDR3 DNA sequence: TGTGCCAGCAGCCCCAGACTAGCGGCTAGCACAGATACGCAGTATTTT. As protein: CASSPRLAASTDTQYF.

This clonotype is judged large (0.1 to 1%). The chain is built from TRBV9 and TRBJ1-2; a possible D gene is TRBD1 (6 bases). CDR3 length: 13 amino acids. The germline V gene encodes CDR1 SGDLS and CDR2 YYNGEE. Trimming cost V 3 bases and J 3 bases, with 9 bases left between them. The CDR3 DNA reads TGTGCCAGCAGCGATGGACAGCACTATGGCTACACCTTC. This translates into CASSDGQHYGYTF.

By frequency in the sample, this clonotype is medium-sized. The chain uses TRBV20-1 and TRBJ2-1; 7 nucleotides align to TRBD2. J lost 2 bases, V lost 5 bases, and 12 bases had no gene match. This CDR3 comprises 16 residues. Germline V gives CDR1 DFQATT, CDR2 SNEGSKA (reference sequence). The CDR3 DNA sequence: TGCAGTGCTGAAGGGAGGCGGGGGATCGCCTACAATGAGCAGTTCTTC. Amino acids: CSAEGRRGIAYNEQFF.

This clonotype rates as medium-sized. V gene TRBV7-6 combines with J gene TRBJ1-2; TRBD1 aligns across 7 bases. V dropped 5 bases and J dropped 8; count of bases not matched to a gene: 5. Germline V gene sequence: CDR1 SGHVS, CDR2 FNYEAQ. The CDR3 covers 12 residues. The CDR3: CASSMDRHGYTF. The CDR3 nucleotides read TGTGCCAGCAGCATGGACAGGCACGGCTACACCTTC.

This clonotype ranks as medium-sized. The chain uses TRBV7-3 and TRBJ1-6, with D perhaps TRBD1 (5 bases). Trimming stripped 2 bases from V and 8 bases from J, with 7 bases between. The germline V gene encodes CDR1 SGHTA and CDR2 FQGTGA. The CDR3 length is 13 residues. The CDR3 nucleotides read TGTGCCAGCAGCTTAGGGGGGGATTCACCCCTCCACTTT. This codes for CASSLGGDSPLHF. Full variable domain (rest looked up from reference TRBV7-3 and TRBJ1-6): GAGVSQTPSNKVTEKGKYVELRCDPISGHTALYWYRQSLGQGPEFLIYFQGTGAADDSGLPNDRFFAVRPEGSVSTLKIQRTERGDSAVYLCASSLGGDSPLHFGNGTRLTVT.

By share, this clonotype counts as large (0.1 to 1%). J is TRBJ2-2 and V is TRBV19; D gene uncertain. In germline, CDR1 is LNHDA, CDR2 SQIVND (reference sequence). The CDR3 is 14 amino acids. Trimming shortened V by 1 base and J by 4 bases, and 7 bases separated the two germline ends. The CDR3 sequence is CASSIGQATGELFF. CDR3 sequence (DNA): TGTGCCAGTAGTATAGGACAAGCCACCGGGGAGCTGTTTTTT.

There are a few counts of this clonotype. This could be a read error, since a much larger clone is one nucleotide away. This chain links TRBV5-1 with TRBJ2-2; D perhaps matches TRBD1 (5 bases). The CDR3 consists of 15 residues. V was cut by 2 bases and J by 7 bases, with 15 bases left in between. From germline, CDR1 is SGHRS and CDR2 YFSETQ. The CDR3 DNA reads as TGCGCCAGCAGCTTTATCCTTGGGGCTAGCGGGGAGCTGTTTTTT. It is translated as CASSFILGASGELFF.

Sample share makes this clonotype medium-sized. The chain links TRBV20-1 to TRBJ1-6; no reliable D call. The CDR3 covers 17 residues. V lost 0 bases, J lost 7 bases, and 19 bases lay in between. CDR1 and CDR2 (germline): DFQATT, SNEGSKA (reference sequence). This CDR3 is CSARDGVKVGSNSPLHF. The CDR3 DNA is TGCAGTGCTAGAGATGGGGTGAAGGTCGGCTCAAATTCACCCCTCCACTTT.

Within the sample, this clonotype is medium-sized. CDR3 in amino acids: CASSQVGGASYNEQFF. The CDR3 bases are TGTGCCAGCAGCCAAGTAGGTGGTGCCTCCTACAATGAGCAGTTCTTC. The chain combines TRBV3-1 with TRBJ2-1; D ambiguous. The V end lost 1 base, the J end lost 0 bases, and 10 bases lay between the germline ends. Germline CDR1 LGHDT, CDR2 YNNKEL (reference sequence). The CDR3 length is 16 residues.

This clonotype is deemed medium-sized. The rearrangement links TRBV7-2 to TRBJ2-7; 10 nucleotides match TRBD2. Trimming at V came to 1 base and at J to 0 bases, leaving 6 bases not matched to a gene. This CDR3 spans 17 amino acids. From germline, CDR1 is SGHTA and CDR2 FQGNSA. The CDR3 region is CASSLGASGSTSYEQYF. The CDR3 region has the DNA TGTGCCAGCAGCTTAGGCGCTAGCGGGAGTACCTCCTACGAGCAGTACTTC.

This clonotype ranks as medium-sized. The chain joins TRBV7-2 to TRBJ2-3, with TRBD2 as a possible D gene (5 bases). Per the germline V gene, CDR1 is SGHTA and CDR2 is FQGNSA. V gave up 5 bases and J gave up 0 bases, with 9 bases separating them. This CDR3 spans 14 amino acids. CDR3 loop: CASSRGGSTDTQYF. CDR3 nucleotides: TGTGCCAGCAGCCGCGGAGGTAGCACAGATACGCAGTATTTT.

By share, this clonotype ranks as medium-sized. The CDR3 region has the DNA TGTGCCAGCAGCCTGATTGACAGGGAGGGTTTTGGCTACACCTTC. The encoded protein is CASSLIDREGFGYTF. The chain uses TRBV6-5 and TRBJ1-2; 7 positions agree with TRBD1. V lost 6 bases and J lost 7; bases outside the gene matches: 14. This CDR3 region has 15 residues. CDR1 and CDR2 from the germline V gene are MNHEY and SVGAGI.

This clonotype showed up just a few times. J is TRBJ2-3 and V is TRBV29-1; 7 bases are shared with TRBD2. The germline V gene encodes CDR1 SQVTM and CDR2 ANQGSEA. This CDR3 has 13 amino acids. V lost 5 bases and J lost 5; bases outside the gene matches: 7. CDR3 in amino acids: CSVQSGGGDTQYF. CDR3 coding DNA: TGCAGCGTTCAGAGTGGGGGGGGAGATACGCAGTATTTT.

This clonotype has more than one count but fewer than ten. CDR3 residues: CASSREGQETQYF. The CDR3 DNA sequence: TGTGCCAGCAGTCGGGAGGGTCAAGAGACCCAGTACTTC. J is TRBJ2-5 and V is TRBV12-3 or TRBV12-4, with 8 bases identical to TRBD2. V gave up 5 bases and J gave up 2 bases; unmatched junction bases: 1. This CDR3 region has 13 residues.

The V and J genes are TRBV25-1 and TRBJ1-6; D remains ambiguous. The CDR3 covers 15 residues. The ends were cut back, 10 bases at V and 0 bases at J, with 13 bases in the middle. In germline, CDR1 is MGHDK, CDR2 SYGVNS. The CDR3 region has the DNA TGTGCCACCGGTTCGGGGAGCTCCTATAATTCACCCCTCCACTTT. This gives the protein CATGSGSSYNSPLHF.

This clonotype is medium-sized in the sample. The CDR3 coding sequence is TGCAGCGTTGTTAGCACTGAAGCTTTCTTT. Translation gives CSVVSTEAFF. The chain employs TRBV29-1 and TRBJ1-1; D remains unclear. CDR3 size: 10 residues. V lost 4 bases and J 4 bases, leaving 4 bases between the germline ends. Per the germline V gene, CDR1 is SQVTM and CDR2 is ANQGSEA.

By its share, this clonotype is medium-sized. The chain uses TRBV20-1 and TRBJ2-7; 8 bases agree with TRBD2. Germline CDR1 DFQATT, CDR2 SNEGSKA (reference sequence). The V segment lost 4 bases and the J segment 5 bases; nucleotides outside the gene matches: 13. This CDR3 spans 15 amino acids. CDR3 nucleotide sequence: TGCAGTGCTAACAGTGGGAGCGGGAGAGGCCACGAGCAGTACTTC. Its translation is CSANSGSGRGHEQYF.

By frequency in the sample, this clonotype is medium-sized. The gene calls are TRBV7-2 and TRBJ2-1, with D unclear. V lost 2 bases to trimming and J lost 8 bases, with 7 bases between them. Germline V gene data show CDR1 as SGHTA and CDR2 as FQGNSA. CDR3 length equals 12 residues. CDR3 nucleotide sequence: TGTGCCAGCAGCTTAATGGCCGATGAGCAGTTCTTC. This gives the protein CASSLMADEQFF.

The V gene is TRBV6-2 or TRBV6-3, the J gene TRBJ2-2; 7 bases match TRBD1. Germline CDR1 is MNHEY and CDR2 is SVGEGT. The ends lost 6 bases at V and 6 bases at J; junction bases unmatched: 7. The CDR3 totals 14 residues. In DNA form, the CDR3 reads TGTGCCAGCAGACCCGGGACAGTTGCCGGGGAGCTGTTTTTT. It is translated as CASRPGTVAGELFF.

This clonotype is medium-sized (0.01 to 0.1%) by share. The chain employs TRBV20-1 and TRBJ2-1; D is perhaps TRBD1 (5 bases). Germline lookup yields CDR1 DFQATT and CDR2 SNEGSKA (reference sequence). V gave up 3 bases and J gave up 4 bases, with 13 bases separating them. The CDR3 is 14 amino acids. CDR3 sequence: CSARGPVTYNEQFF. The CDR3 DNA follows: TGCAGTGCTAGGGGGCCTGTCACTTACAATGAGCAGTTCTTC.

Judged by abundance, this clonotype is medium-sized. The chain employs TRBV3-1 and TRBJ2-5, with 9 bases aligning to TRBD1. The CDR3 runs to 15 residues. Per germline, CDR1 LGHDT and CDR2 YNNKEL (reference sequence). Trimming at V came to 3 bases and at J to 1 base, leaving 3 bases not matched to a gene. The CDR3 here is CASSHRQGGQETQYF. The CDR3 DNA is TGTGCCAGCAGCCACCGACAGGGGGGCCAAGAGACCCAGTACTTC.

Judged by abundance, this clonotype is medium-sized. This chain connects TRBV10-3 to TRBJ1-2, with 9 bases lining up with TRBD1. From germline, CDR1 is ENHRY and CDR2 SYGVKD. This CDR3 region has 16 residues. V shed 9 bases and J 3 bases; nucleotides not matched to a gene: 14. CDR3 sequence (DNA): TGTGCCATTAACTATTCCGGGACAGGGAGATACTATGGCTACACCTTC. This translates into CAINYSGTGRYYGYTF.

This clonotype is medium-sized within its sample. This chain joins TRBV2 and TRBJ2-7, with TRBD1 matching over 12 bases. The germline CDR1 and CDR2 sequences are SNHLY and FYNNEI. With V trimmed by 5 bases and J by 6 bases, 5 bases remained unmatched. This CDR3 is built from 14 residues. The CDR3 is CASSRDRGHFEQYF. The CDR3 region has the DNA TGTGCCAGCAGTAGGGACAGGGGGCATTTCGAGCAGTACTTC.

For this clonotype: At one of its ends the junction is not consistent with the germline gene, which may arise from a read error. The chain employs TRBV2 and TRBJ2-3; D is unclear. CDR1 and CDR2 from the germline V gene are SNHLY and FYNNEI. The CDR3 sequence is 12 residues long. CDR3 coding DNA: TGTGCCAGCAGCCCCAATACAGATCCGCAGTATTTT. This translates into CASSPNTDPQYF.

This clonotype is labeled as medium-sized. Here the CDR3 reads CSASWRGRRLAGINEQFF. CDR3 coding DNA: TGCAGTGCTAGCTGGCGGGGCAGGAGGCTAGCGGGAATTAATGAGCAGTTCTTC. The V gene is TRBV20-1, the J gene TRBJ2-1; 9 positions agree with TRBD2. V gave up 3 bases and J gave up 7 bases; unmatched junction bases: 19. Per germline, CDR1 DFQATT and CDR2 SNEGSKA (reference sequence). CDR3 length: 18 residues.

By proportion, this clonotype is medium-sized. The chain has TRBV20-1 and TRBJ1-3; D unresolved. CDR1 is DFQATT and CDR2 is SNEGSKA in the germline V gene (reference sequence). The CDR3 runs 15 residues. Deletions cut 1 base from V and 0 bases from J, with 10 bases between. CDR3 nucleotides: TGCAGTGCTAGAGCGAGAGGATACTCTGGAAACACCATATATTTT. Translation: CSARARGYSGNTIYF.